These 14 T cell receptor beta chains were sequenced from one sample in a study of blood T cell repertoires in COVID-19. The method was immunoSEQ multiplex PCR; TCRdb's version includes in-frame clones alone and lacks a portion of them. The sample records approximately 150,000 clones, 75% to 90% being singletons. Sequenced: peripheral blood. The receptors were gathered from a man aged 80 or over with acute or convalescent COVID-19.

V and J are TRBV5-3 and TRBJ2-6, with 9 bases matching TRBD1. TRBV5-3 qualifies as an ORF whose function is uncertain. V gave up 0 bases and J gave up 5 bases; unmatched junction bases: 9. CDR3 length: 18 amino acids. CDR3 coding DNA: TGTGCCAGAAGCTTGGCGACAGGGGGGGCCCCCTGGGCCAACGTCCTGACTTTC. Translating gives CARSLATGGAPWANVLTF.

The chain uses TRBV5-1 and TRBJ2-1, with 12 bases lining up with TRBD2. Per germline, CDR1 SGHRS and CDR2 YFSETQ. This CDR3 spans 16 amino acids. V lost 2 bases and J lost 6; bases outside the gene matches: 6. CDR3 coding DNA: TGCGCCAGCAGCTTCCAGACTAGCGGGGGTATCAATGAGCAGTTCTTC. This sequence encodes CASSFQTSGGINEQFF.

CDR3: CASSEFAGGSGYGYTF. DNA for the CDR3: TGTGCCAGCAGTGAATTCGCTGGGGGGTCAGGCTATGGCTACACCTTC. The V call is TRBV6-1, the J call TRBJ1-2, with a weak D call TRBD1 (5 bases). V lost 2 bases, J lost 4 bases, and 17 bases lay in between. The CDR3 length is 16 residues. Germline V gene data show CDR1 as MNHNS and CDR2 as SASEGT.

This chain links TRBV19 with TRBJ2-1; a weak D match, TRBD2 (6 bases). With 6 bases removed from V and 9 bases from J, the gap between germline ends came to 9 bases. Germline V lookup: CDR1 LNHDA, CDR2 SQIVND (reference sequence). The CDR3 has 11 residues. CDR3 DNA sequence: TGTGCCAGTAGCGGGAGCTTTGAGCAGTTCTTC. Amino acid sequence: CASSGSFEQFF.

The CDR3 sequence: CASSDGTGGVYSNQPQHF. The CDR3 DNA follows: TGTGCCAGCAGTGATGGGACAGGGGGAGTTTATAGCAATCAGCCCCAGCATTTT. The rearrangement joins TRBV6-1 to TRBJ1-5; TRBD1 matches 11 bases. Germline lookup yields CDR1 MNHNS and CDR2 SASEGT. This CDR3 contains 18 residues. Losses at the gene ends were 3 bases for V and 0 bases for J; bases not matched to a gene: 7.

The chain joins TRBV12-3 or TRBV12-4 to TRBJ2-7; D call uncertain. V was shortened by 3 bases and J by 4 bases, with 10 bases between the two germline ends. CDR3 length: 13 amino acids. CDR3 bases: TGTGCCAGCAGTTTCGCGGATAGGTACGAGCAGTACTTC. This sequence encodes CASSFADRYEQYF.

V gene TRBV6-5 combines with J gene TRBJ1-2, with D tentatively TRBD1 (6 bases). The CDR3 has 15 amino acids. CDR1 MNHEY and CDR2 SVGAGI come from the germline V gene. Trimming left V 6 bases short and J 8 bases short, with 22 bases between. The CDR3 loop reads CASRGDLHRVRGYTF. CDR3 coding DNA: TGTGCCAGCAGGGGGGACCTACACAGGGTTCGCGGCTACACCTTC.

The chain recombines TRBV5-1 with TRBJ1-4, with TRBD1 identical over 8 bases. From germline, CDR1 is SGHRS and CDR2 YFSETQ. Trimming cost V 3 bases and J 7 bases; bases outside gene matches: 5. This CDR3 is built from 14 residues. The CDR3 region is CASSSGGPGEKLFF. The CDR3, as DNA: TGCGCCAGCAGCTCAGGGGGCCCAGGTGAAAAACTGTTTTTT.

This chain links TRBV6-6 with TRBJ2-2; 9 bases match TRBD2. The CDR3 is made up of 15 amino acids. V shed 6 bases and J 0 bases; nucleotides not matched to a gene: 2. CDR1 and CDR2 from the germline V gene are MNHNY and SVGAGI (reference sequence). CDR3 nucleotides: TGTGCCAGCAGGGTAGCGGGAGCGAACACCGGGGAGCTGTTTTTT. Protein sequence: CASRVAGANTGELFF.

The CDR3 is CATSSGPRDEKLFF. The CDR3 nucleotides are TGTGCCACCAGCAGTGGCCCCCGGGATGAAAAACTGTTTTTT. V usage is TRBV15 and J usage is TRBJ1-4; D remains unclear. With 3 bases removed from V and 6 bases from J, the gap between germline ends came to 11 bases. The CDR3 sequence is 14 residues long. CDR1 is LNHNV and CDR2 is YYDKDF in the germline V gene (reference sequence). The whole variable domain, remainder taken from reference TRBV15 and TRBJ1-4, is DAMVIQNPRYQVTQFGKPVTLSCSQTLNHNVMYWYQQKSSQAPKLLFHYYDKDFNNEADTPDNFQSRRPNTSFCFLDIRSPGLGDTAMYLCATSSGPRDEKLFFGSGTQLSVL.

The J gene is TRBJ1-1, the V gene TRBV6-4, with D possibly being TRBD1 (5 bases). The CDR3 consists of 12 residues. V was pared by 2 bases and J by 10 bases, with 11 bases between. CDR1 and CDR2 (germline): MRHNA, SNTAGT. In DNA, the CDR3 is TGTGCCAGCAGTGACGTGGGAGGGGCAGCTTTCTTT. It is translated as CASSDVGGAAFF.

The rearrangement links TRBV20-1 to TRBJ2-2, with a weak D call TRBD2 (5 bases). V shed 3 bases and J shed 6 bases, with 11 bases lying between them. Per germline, CDR1 DFQATT and CDR2 SNEGSKA (reference sequence). The CDR3 is made up of 13 amino acids. CDR3 loop: CSASWEKAGELFF. CDR3 nucleotide sequence: TGCAGTGCTAGTTGGGAGAAGGCCGGGGAGCTGTTTTTT.

The rearrangement joins TRBV7-2 to TRBJ1-6; D not resolved. Trimming took off 1 base at V and 1 base at J, with 11 bases between the two ends. Germline V CDR1 and CDR2: SGHTA, FQGNSA. CDR3 size: 17 residues. The CDR3 loop reads CASSLVSGISYNSPLHF. The CDR3 nucleotides are TGTGCCAGCAGCTTAGTTTCGGGGATTTCCTATAATTCACCCCTCCACTTT.

This clone was recorded a few times. The rearrangement links TRBV4-1 to TRBJ2-7, with TRBD2 identical over 11 bases. CDR1 and CDR2 from the germline V gene are MGHRA and YSYEKL. Trimming took 2 bases from V and 0 from J; bases not matched to a gene: 3. The CDR3 sequence is 16 residues long. CDR3 sequence (DNA): TGCGCCAGCAGCCAAACCACTAGCGGGAGCTCCTACGAGCAGTACTTC. It yields the protein CASSQTTSGSSYEQYF.